This passage covers 29 T cell receptor beta chains from one sample sequenced in a study of control samples from healthy donors and cancer patients. Some clones are missing from TCRdb's copy, which holds only in-frame ones; the method was immunoSEQ multiplex PCR. The profile shows under 140,000 clones, around 87% of them singletons. The sample taken for sequencing was PBMCs. The source of these receptors is a woman aged 55-70 years with lung cancer.

The CDR3 sequence is CASSAASSSYF. The CDR3 region has the DNA TGTGCCAGCAGCGCGGCCAGTTCTTCGTACTTC. The rearrangement links TRBV5-5 to TRBJ2-7, with D unclear. V lost 4 bases to trimming and J lost 12 bases, with 14 bases between them. The CDR3 is 11 amino acids. Germline assignment: CDR1 SGHKS and CDR2 YYEKEE (reference sequence).

The J gene is TRBJ2-2, the V gene TRBV3-1 (or the pseudogene TRBV3-2); D unclear. V gave up 0 bases and J gave up 5 bases, with 13 bases separating them. Germline V CDR1 and CDR2: LGHDT, YNNKEL (reference sequence). The CDR3 runs 16 residues. The CDR3 protein is CASSQERTRRTGELFF. In DNA, the CDR3 is TGTGCCAGCAGCCAAGAAAGAACCCGGCGGACCGGGGAGCTGTTTTTT.

This clone came up once. The V and J genes are TRBV2 and TRBJ2-2; 10 nucleotides line up with TRBD1. The CDR3 has 16 residues. Per germline, CDR1 SNHLY and CDR2 FYNNEI. V lost 5 bases and J lost 1; bases outside the gene matches: 4. The chain's CDR3 is CASSRQGALNTGELFF. The CDR3 coding sequence is TGTGCCAGCAGTCGACAGGGGGCCTTGAACACCGGGGAGCTGTTTTTT.

This sequence joins TRBV6-5 and TRBJ1-2, with D possibly TRBD1 on 5 matching bases. Trimming left V 4 bases short and J 5 bases short, with 17 bases between. The CDR3 length is 15 residues. The V gene's germline CDR1 is MNHEY and CDR2 SVGAGI. The CDR3 is CASSSLYDSLYGYTF. The CDR3 coding sequence is TGTGCCAGCAGTTCCTTATACGACAGTCTTTATGGCTACACCTTC.

This sequence joins TRBV30 and TRBJ1-5, with D maybe TRBD1 (5 bases). Germline V lookup: CDR1 GTSNPN, CDR2 SVGIG (reference sequence). Trimming left V 5 bases short and J 5 bases short, with 13 bases between. This CDR3 spans 13 amino acids. CDR3 residues: CAWGLGTDQPQHF. The CDR3, as DNA: TGTGCCTGGGGTCTAGGGACGGATCAGCCCCAGCATTTT.

This clone turned up a few times. The chain recombines TRBV9 with TRBJ1-2; TRBD1 matches 8 bases. V was pared by 2 bases and J by 8 bases, with 11 bases of the junction left unmatched. From germline, CDR1 is SGDLS and CDR2 YYNGEE. This CDR3 comprises 15 residues. CDR3 bases: TGTGCCAGCAGCGTCTCTCACAGGGGGACCGCCGGCTACACCTTC. Residues: CASSVSHRGTAGYTF.

The CDR3 DNA follows: TGCGCCAGCAGTGAGTCTATGAGGGTCAGCCGTACCTCTGGAAACACCATATATTTT. Its protein is CASSESMRVSRTSGNTIYF. V usage is TRBV10-1 and J usage is TRBJ1-3; no clear D gene. Germline loops: CDR1 WNHNN, CDR2 SYGVQD (reference sequence). This CDR3 comprises 19 residues. V was shortened by 0 bases and J by 0 bases, with 18 bases between the two germline ends.

This clone occurred once. This chain connects TRBV5-6 to TRBJ1-2; D gene uncertain. The CDR3 runs 13 residues. V was cut by 4 bases and J by 0 bases, with 7 bases left in between. Per the germline V gene, CDR1 is SGHDT and CDR2 is YYEEEE. This CDR3 is CASSGPPNYGYTF. The CDR3 bases are TGTGCCAGCAGCGGGCCTCCTAACTATGGCTACACCTTC.

This clone was seen just once. This chain connects TRBV7-2 to TRBJ1-2, with 7 bases aligning to TRBD1. CDR3 size: 15 residues. Germline-derived CDR1 and CDR2 are SGHTA and FQGNSA. The V and J ends lost 0 bases and 4 bases, in that order; junction bases with no gene match: 5. The CDR3 loop is CASSLASQGPYGYTF. CDR3 in DNA: TGTGCCAGCAGCTTAGCGTCACAGGGGCCCTATGGCTACACCTTC.

The chain has TRBV6-1 and TRBJ1-5; D is undetermined. CDR3 length: 14 residues. CDR1 and CDR2 from the germline V gene are MNHNS and SASEGT. V lost 1 base and J lost 4, with 8 bases in between. For the CDR3, the DNA is TGTGCCAGCAGTGAAGGTGGGGTAAATCAGCCCCAGCATTTT. This codes for CASSEGGVNQPQHF.

The CDR3 sequence is CASSIDGSNQPQHF. For the CDR3, the DNA is TGTGCCAGTAGTATAGATGGGAGCAATCAGCCCCAGCATTTT. The V gene is TRBV19, the J gene TRBJ1-5; D gene unclear. V lost 0 bases to trimming and J lost 1 base, with 4 bases between them. The length of the CDR3 is 14 residues. From germline, CDR1 is LNHDA and CDR2 SQIVND (reference sequence).

The V gene is TRBV9, the J gene TRBJ1-3; no clear D. The CDR3 consists of 17 residues. Trimming pared 4 bases from V and 0 bases from J, leaving 17 bases between. CDR1 is SGDLS and CDR2 is YYNGEE in the germline V gene. This CDR3 reads CASSTVSGLASGNTIYF. For the CDR3, the DNA is TGTGCCAGCAGCACAGTCTCCGGGCTTGCCTCTGGAAACACCATATATTTT.

This rearrangement joins TRBV19 to TRBJ2-6, with unresolved D. Germline CDR1 reads LNHDA; CDR2 reads SQIVND (reference sequence). CDR3 length: 14 residues. The V and J ends lost 6 bases and 4 bases respectively, with 10 bases between them. CDR3 region: CASRRIGGANVLTF. CDR3 DNA sequence: TGTGCCAGTAGACGCATCGGAGGGGCCAACGTCCTGACTTTC.

This clone was seen a few times. This chain links TRBV18 with TRBJ2-2; 11 positions match TRBD2. The CDR3 extends over 16 amino acids. Germline assignment: CDR1 KGHSH and CDR2 LQKENI. J gave up 1 base and V 5 bases, and 3 bases lay outside the gene matches. The CDR3 protein is CASSSGLAGNTGELFF. In DNA, the CDR3 is TGTGCCAGCTCATCCGGACTAGCGGGGAACACCGGGGAGCTGTTTTTT.

This chain uses TRBV12-3 or TRBV12-4 with TRBJ1-2; D is undetermined. The CDR3 runs to 13 residues. Trimming removed 6 bases at V and 3 bases at J, with 11 bases between. CDR3 sequence (DNA): TGTGCCAGCAGACCCGACTCCTACTATGGCTACACCTTC. Translated, it gives CASRPDSYYGYTF.

The chain carries TRBV21-1 and TRBJ1-5; the table's D call of TRBD1 was not tested on the DNA. TRBV21-1 is shown as a pseudogene. The CDR3 is made up of 19 amino acids. CDR3 sequence (DNA): TGTGCCAGCAGCAAAGGCCAAACAACGAGGACAGGAATCAATCAGCCCCAGCATTTT. Translated: CASSKGQTTRTGINQPQHF.

The chain uses TRBV7-2 and TRBJ1-1; 10 bases align to TRBD1. V gave up 5 bases and J gave up 0 bases; unmatched junction bases: 9. Germline CDR1 is SGHTA and CDR2 is FQGNSA. CDR3 length: 17 residues. CDR3 coding DNA: TGTGCCAGCAGCCCCGTCCCGGGACAGGGGATGAACACTGAAGCTTTCTTT. This translates into CASSPVPGQGMNTEAFF.

This clone has more than one count but fewer than ten. V usage is TRBV7-3 and J usage is TRBJ2-1; no reliable D call. Deletions cut 1 base from V and 0 bases from J, with 13 bases between. Per germline, CDR1 SGHTA and CDR2 FQGTGA. The length of the CDR3 is 17 residues. CDR3: CASSLRGQEYSYNEQFF. The CDR3 region has the DNA TGTGCCAGCAGCTTAAGGGGTCAGGAATACTCCTACAATGAGCAGTTCTTC.

The chain combines TRBV3-1 (or the pseudogene TRBV3-2) with TRBJ2-1; unclear D gene. The germline gives CDR1 LGHDT, CDR2 YNNKEL (reference sequence). V dropped 1 base and J dropped 7 bases, with 11 bases sitting between them. The CDR3 sequence is 14 residues long. CDR3 loop: CASSQVQVGNEQFF. Written as DNA, the CDR3 is TGTGCCAGCAGCCAAGTTCAGGTGGGTAATGAGCAGTTCTTC.

The gene calls are TRBV5-1 and TRBJ2-3, with D possibly TRBD1 on 6 matching bases. This CDR3 region has 15 residues. V shed 2 bases and J shed 6 bases, with 16 bases lying between them. From germline, CDR1 is SGHRS and CDR2 YFSETQ. The CDR3 protein is CASSLGGRVLDTQYF. The CDR3, as DNA: TGCGCCAGCAGCTTAGGGGGTCGAGTACTGGATACGCAGTATTTT.

The V call is TRBV14, the J call TRBJ1-5; D is unclear. The V and J ends lost 1 base and 3 bases respectively, with 16 bases between them. The CDR3 runs 17 residues. The germline V gene has CDR1 SGHDN and CDR2 FVKESK. CDR3 residues: CASSQGLAGPANQPQHF. The CDR3 DNA follows: TGTGCCAGCAGCCAAGGTTTGGCAGGACCCGCCAATCAGCCCCAGCATTTT.

The chain uses TRBV5-1 and TRBJ2-7; TRBD2 aligns across 11 bases. The trim removed 4 bases at V and 2 bases at J, leaving 5 bases unmatched. The CDR3 length is 15 residues. Germline loops: CDR1 SGHRS, CDR2 YFSETQ. The CDR3 coding sequence is TGCGCCAGCAGCCTTGGACTAGCGGGCCCCTACGAGCAGTACTTC. The encoded protein is CASSLGLAGPYEQYF.

The chain employs TRBV7-9 and TRBJ1-6, with no clear D. The CDR3 has 13 amino acids. Germline V gives CDR1 SEHNR, CDR2 FQNEAQ (reference sequence). Trimming took off 5 bases at V and 10 bases at J, with 12 bases between the two ends. This CDR3 is CASSLGRESPLHF. DNA for the CDR3: TGTGCCAGCAGCCTAGGGAGGGAGTCACCCCTCCACTTT.

V and J are TRBV9 and TRBJ1-3; D uncertain. CDR3 size: 16 residues. V was shortened by 0 bases and J by 0 bases, with 10 bases between the two germline ends. The germline CDR1 and CDR2 sequences are SGDLS and YYNGEE. CDR3 DNA: TGTGCCAGCAGCGTAGGTGGTCAGCTCTCTGGAAACACCATATATTTT. This sequence encodes CASSVGGQLSGNTIYF.

The table lists this clone with a few counts. The chain uses TRBV9 and TRBJ2-1, with D possibly being TRBD2 (5 bases). Trimming took off 2 bases at V and 1 base at J, with 7 bases between the two ends. Germline V gene sequence: CDR1 SGDLS, CDR2 YYNGEE. The CDR3 is 14 amino acids. Written as DNA, the CDR3 is TGTGCCAGCAGCGTGACTATTTCCTACAATGAGCAGTTCTTC. This sequence encodes CASSVTISYNEQFF.

The rearrangement links TRBV19 to TRBJ1-4, with D unresolved. Germline V gene data show CDR1 as LNHDA and CDR2 as SQIVND (reference sequence). The CDR3 has 13 amino acids. Trimming cost V 4 bases and J 3 bases, with 6 bases left between them. The CDR3 region has the DNA TGTGCCAGTAGTAAAAGATCTAATGAAAAACTGTTTTTT. This codes for CASSKRSNEKLFF.

This clone was counted only a few times. The chain is built from TRBV4-3 and TRBJ1-6; 10 nucleotides line up with TRBD1. V lost 4 bases and J lost 7; bases outside the gene matches: 4. CDR3 length: 15 amino acids. Looked up from germline, CDR1 is LGHNA and CDR2 is YSLEER. CDR3 region: CASSRDRGRNSPLHF. The CDR3 DNA sequence: TGCGCCAGCAGCCGAGACAGGGGGCGGAATTCACCCCTCCACTTT.

The chain is built from TRBV7-6 and TRBJ2-7; 11 bases agree with TRBD2. The length of the CDR3 is 16 residues. The V segment lost 5 bases and the J segment 2 bases; nucleotides outside the gene matches: 8. Germline V gene sequence: CDR1 SGHVS, CDR2 FNYEAQ. CDR3 nucleotides: TGTGCCAGCAGCCGCGGATATAGCGGGGGGGCCTACGAGCAGTACTTC. Translating gives CASSRGYSGGAYEQYF.

In nucleotides, the CDR3 is TGTGCCTGGGCACAGGTTCGCGGGGAGCTGTTTTTT. Translating gives CAWAQVRGELFF. The chain combines TRBV30 with TRBJ2-2; tentatively, D is TRBD1 (5 bases). The CDR3 runs 12 residues. Per the germline V gene, CDR1 is GTSNPN and CDR2 is SVGIG (reference sequence). V lost 5 bases and J 7 bases, leaving 11 bases between the germline ends. Looking up the rest from reference TRBV30 and TRBJ2-2 gives the full variable domain: SQTIHQWPATLVQPVGSPLSLECTVEGTSNPNLYWYRQAAGRGLQLLFYSVGIGQISSEVPQNLSASRPQDRQFILSSKKLLLSDSGFYLCAWAQVRGELFFGEGSRLTVL.